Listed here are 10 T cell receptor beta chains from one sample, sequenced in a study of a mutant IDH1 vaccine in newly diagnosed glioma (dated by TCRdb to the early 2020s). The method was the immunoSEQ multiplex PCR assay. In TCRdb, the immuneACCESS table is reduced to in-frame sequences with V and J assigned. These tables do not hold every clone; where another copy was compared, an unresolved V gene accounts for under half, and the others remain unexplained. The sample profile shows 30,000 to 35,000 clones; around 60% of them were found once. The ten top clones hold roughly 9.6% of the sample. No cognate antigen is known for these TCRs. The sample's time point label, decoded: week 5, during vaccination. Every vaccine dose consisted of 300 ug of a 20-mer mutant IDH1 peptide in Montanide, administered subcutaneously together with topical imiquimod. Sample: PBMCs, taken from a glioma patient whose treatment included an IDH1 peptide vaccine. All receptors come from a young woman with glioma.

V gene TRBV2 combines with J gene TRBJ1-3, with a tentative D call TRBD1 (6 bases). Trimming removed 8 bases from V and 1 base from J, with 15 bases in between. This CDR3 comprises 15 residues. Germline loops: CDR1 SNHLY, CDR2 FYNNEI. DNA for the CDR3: TGTGCCAGCGACCAACAGGGAGTATCTGGAAACACCATATATTTT. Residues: CASDQQGVSGNTIYF.

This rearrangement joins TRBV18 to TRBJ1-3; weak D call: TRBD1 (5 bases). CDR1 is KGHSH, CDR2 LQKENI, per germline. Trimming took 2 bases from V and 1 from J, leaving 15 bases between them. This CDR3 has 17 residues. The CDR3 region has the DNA TGTGCCAGCTCACCAGTTACAGGTCCCCCATCTGGAAACACCATATATTTT. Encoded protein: CASSPVTGPPSGNTIYF.

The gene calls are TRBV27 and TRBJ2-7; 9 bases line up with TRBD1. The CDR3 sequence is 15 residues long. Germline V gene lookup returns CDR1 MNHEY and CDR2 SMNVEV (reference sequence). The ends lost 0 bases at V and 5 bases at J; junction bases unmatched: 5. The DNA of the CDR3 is TGTGCCAGCAGTTTATCCCGGGGACAGGGAAACGAGCAGTACTTC. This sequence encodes CASSLSRGQGNEQYF.

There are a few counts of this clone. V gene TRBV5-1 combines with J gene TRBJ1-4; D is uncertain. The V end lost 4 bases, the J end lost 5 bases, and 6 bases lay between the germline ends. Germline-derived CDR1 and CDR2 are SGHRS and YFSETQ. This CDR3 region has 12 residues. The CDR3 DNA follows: TGCGCCAGCAGCGCCCAAAATGAAAAACTGTTTTTT. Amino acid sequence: CASSAQNEKLFF.

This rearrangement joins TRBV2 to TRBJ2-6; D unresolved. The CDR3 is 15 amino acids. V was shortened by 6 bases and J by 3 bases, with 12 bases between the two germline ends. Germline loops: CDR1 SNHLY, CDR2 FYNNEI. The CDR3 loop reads CASRLVGFGANVLTF. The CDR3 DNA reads TGTGCCAGCAGGCTTGTAGGTTTTGGGGCCAACGTCCTGACTTTC.

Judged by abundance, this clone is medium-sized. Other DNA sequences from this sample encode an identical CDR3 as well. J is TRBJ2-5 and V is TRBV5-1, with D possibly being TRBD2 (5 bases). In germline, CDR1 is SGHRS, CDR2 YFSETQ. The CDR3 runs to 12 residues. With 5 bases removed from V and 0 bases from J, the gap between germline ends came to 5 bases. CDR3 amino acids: CASRRDQETQYF. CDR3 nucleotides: TGCGCCAGCAGGAGGGACCAAGAGACCCAGTACTTC. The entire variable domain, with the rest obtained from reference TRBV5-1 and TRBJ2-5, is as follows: KAGVTQTPRYLIKTRGQQVTLSCSPISGHRSVSWYQQTPGQGLQFLFEYFSETQRNKGNFPGRFSGRQFSNSRSEMNVSTLELGDSALYLCASRRDQETQYFGPGTRLLVL.

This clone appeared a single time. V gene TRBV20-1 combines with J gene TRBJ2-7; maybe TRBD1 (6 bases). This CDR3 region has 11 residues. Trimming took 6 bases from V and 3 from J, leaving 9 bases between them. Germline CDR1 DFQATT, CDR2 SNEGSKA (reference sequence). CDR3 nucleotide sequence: TGCAGTGCGAGGGACAACTACGAGCAGTACTTC. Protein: CSARDNYEQYF.

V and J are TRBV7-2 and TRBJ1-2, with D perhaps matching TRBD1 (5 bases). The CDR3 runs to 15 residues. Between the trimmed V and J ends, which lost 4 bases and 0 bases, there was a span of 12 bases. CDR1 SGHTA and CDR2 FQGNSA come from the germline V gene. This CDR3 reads CASSSGLNANYGYTF. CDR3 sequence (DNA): TGTGCCAGCAGCTCGGGACTAAATGCTAACTATGGCTACACCTTC.

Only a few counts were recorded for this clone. The CDR3 is CASTTTGQGGTEAFF. CDR3 in DNA: TGTGCCAGCACAACAACGGGACAGGGGGGCACTGAAGCTTTCTTT. The rearrangement uses TRBV28 and TRBJ1-1; 11 bases line up with TRBD1. CDR1 and CDR2 from the germline V gene are MDHEN and SYDVKM. The CDR3 extends over 15 amino acids. Unmatched junction bases numbered 8, after V lost 7 bases and J lost 4 bases. Filled out from reference TRBV28 and TRBJ1-1, the complete variable domain reads DVKVTQSSRYLVKRTGEKVFLECVQDMDHENMFWYRQDPGLGLRLIYFSYDVKMKEKGDIPEGYSVSREKKERFSLILESASTNQTSMYLCASTTTGQGGTEAFFGQGTRLTVV.

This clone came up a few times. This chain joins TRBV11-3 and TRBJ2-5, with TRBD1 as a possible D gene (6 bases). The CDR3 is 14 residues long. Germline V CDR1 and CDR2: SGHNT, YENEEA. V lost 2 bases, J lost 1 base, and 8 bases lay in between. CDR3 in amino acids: CASSLMDSQETQYF. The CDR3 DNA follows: TGTGCCAGCAGCTTAATGGACAGCCAAGAGACCCAGTACTTC.